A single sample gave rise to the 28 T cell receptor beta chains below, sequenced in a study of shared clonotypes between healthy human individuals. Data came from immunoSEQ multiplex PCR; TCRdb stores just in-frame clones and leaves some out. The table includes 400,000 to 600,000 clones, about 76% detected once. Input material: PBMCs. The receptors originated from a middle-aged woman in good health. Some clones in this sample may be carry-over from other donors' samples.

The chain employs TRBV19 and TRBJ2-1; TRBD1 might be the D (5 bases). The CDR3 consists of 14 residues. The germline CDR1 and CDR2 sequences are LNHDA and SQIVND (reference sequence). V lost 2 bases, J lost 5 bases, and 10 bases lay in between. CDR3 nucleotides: TGTGCCAGTAGTATATCCAGGGCCCACAATGAGCAGTTCTTC. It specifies CASSISRAHNEQFF.

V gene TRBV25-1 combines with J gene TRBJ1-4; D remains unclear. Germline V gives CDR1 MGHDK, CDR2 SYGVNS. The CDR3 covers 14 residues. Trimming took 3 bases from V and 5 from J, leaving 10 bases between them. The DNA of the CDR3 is TGTGCCAGCAGTGATCGGGAGACGAATGAAAAACTGTTTTTT. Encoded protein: CASSDRETNEKLFF.

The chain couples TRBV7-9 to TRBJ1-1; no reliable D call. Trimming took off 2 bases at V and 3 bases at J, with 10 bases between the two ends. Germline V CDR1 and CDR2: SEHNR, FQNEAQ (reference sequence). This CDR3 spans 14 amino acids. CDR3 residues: CASSLSVVDTEAFF. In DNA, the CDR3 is TGTGCCAGCAGCTTATCTGTGGTGGACACTGAAGCTTTCTTT.

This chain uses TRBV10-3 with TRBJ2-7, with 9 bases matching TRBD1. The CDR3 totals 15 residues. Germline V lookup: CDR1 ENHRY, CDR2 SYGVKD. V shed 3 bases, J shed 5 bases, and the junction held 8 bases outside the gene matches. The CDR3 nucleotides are TGTGCCATCAGTGATTCCGGGACAGGGAACGACGAGCAGTACTTC. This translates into CAISDSGTGNDEQYF.

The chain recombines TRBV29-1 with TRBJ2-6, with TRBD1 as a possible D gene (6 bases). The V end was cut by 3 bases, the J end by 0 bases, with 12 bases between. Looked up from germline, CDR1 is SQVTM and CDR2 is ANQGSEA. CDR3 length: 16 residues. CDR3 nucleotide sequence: TGCAGCGTTGAGAGGGACACGGACTCTGGGGCCAACGTCCTGACTTTC. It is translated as CSVERDTDSGANVLTF.

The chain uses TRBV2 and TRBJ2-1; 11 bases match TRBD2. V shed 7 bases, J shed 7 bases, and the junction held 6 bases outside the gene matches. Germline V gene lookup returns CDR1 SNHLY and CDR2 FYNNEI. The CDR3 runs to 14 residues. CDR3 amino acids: CASTRGTSGNEQFF. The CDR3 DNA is TGTGCCAGCACTCGAGGGACTAGCGGTAATGAGCAGTTCTTC. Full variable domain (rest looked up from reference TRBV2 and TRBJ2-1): EPEVTQTPSHQVTQMGQEVILRCVPISNHLYFYWYRQILGQKVEFLVSFYNNEISEKSEIFDDQFSVERPDGSNFTLKIRSTKLEDSAMYFCASTRGTSGNEQFFGPGTRLTVL.

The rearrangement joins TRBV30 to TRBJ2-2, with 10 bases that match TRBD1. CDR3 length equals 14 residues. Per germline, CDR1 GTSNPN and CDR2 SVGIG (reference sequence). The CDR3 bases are TGTGCTTCCTACTTGCGGGACAGGGGCCGGGAGCTGTTTTTT. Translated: CASYLRDRGRELFF.

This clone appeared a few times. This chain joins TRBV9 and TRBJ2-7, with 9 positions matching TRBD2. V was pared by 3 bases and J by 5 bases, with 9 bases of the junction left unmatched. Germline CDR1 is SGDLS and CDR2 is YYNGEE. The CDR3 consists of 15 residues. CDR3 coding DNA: TGTGCCAGCAGCGGCGGTAGCGGGAGTGGGGACGAGCAGTACTTC. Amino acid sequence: CASSGGSGSGDEQYF. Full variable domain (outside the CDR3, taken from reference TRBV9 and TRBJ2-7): DSGVTQTPKHLITATGQRVTLRCSPRSGDLSVYWYQQSLDQGLQFLIQYYNGEERAKGNILERFSAQQFPDLHSELNLSSLELGDSALYFCASSGGSGSGDEQYFGPGTRLTVT.

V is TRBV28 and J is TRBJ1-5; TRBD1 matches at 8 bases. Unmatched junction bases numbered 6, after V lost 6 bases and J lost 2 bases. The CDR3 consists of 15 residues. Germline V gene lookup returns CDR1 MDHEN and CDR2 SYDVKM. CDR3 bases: TGTGCCAGCAGCCAGACGGGACAGGGCAATCAGCCCCAGCATTTT. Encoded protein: CASSQTGQGNQPQHF. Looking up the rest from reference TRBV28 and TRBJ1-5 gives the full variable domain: DVKVTQSSRYLVKRTGEKVFLECVQDMDHENMFWYRQDPGLGLRLIYFSYDVKMKEKGDIPEGYSVSREKKERFSLILESASTNQTSMYLCASSQTGQGNQPQHFGDGTRLSIL.

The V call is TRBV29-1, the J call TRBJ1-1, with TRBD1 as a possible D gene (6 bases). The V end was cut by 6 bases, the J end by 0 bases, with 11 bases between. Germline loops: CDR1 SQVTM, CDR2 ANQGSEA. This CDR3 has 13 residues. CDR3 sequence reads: CSVGQMLNTEAFF. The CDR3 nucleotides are TGCAGCGTAGGACAGATGTTGAACACTGAAGCTTTCTTT.

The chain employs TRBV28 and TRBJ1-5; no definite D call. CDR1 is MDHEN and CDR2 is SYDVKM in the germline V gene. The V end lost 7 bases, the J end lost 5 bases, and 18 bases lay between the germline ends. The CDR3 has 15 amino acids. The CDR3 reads CASTLGRVGYQPQHF. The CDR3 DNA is TGTGCCAGCACCTTAGGACGGGTGGGTTATCAGCCCCAGCATTTT. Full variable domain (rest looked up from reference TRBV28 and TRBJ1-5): DVKVTQSSRYLVKRTGEKVFLECVQDMDHENMFWYRQDPGLGLRLIYFSYDVKMKEKGDIPEGYSVSREKKERFSLILESASTNQTSMYLCASTLGRVGYQPQHFGDGTRLSIL.

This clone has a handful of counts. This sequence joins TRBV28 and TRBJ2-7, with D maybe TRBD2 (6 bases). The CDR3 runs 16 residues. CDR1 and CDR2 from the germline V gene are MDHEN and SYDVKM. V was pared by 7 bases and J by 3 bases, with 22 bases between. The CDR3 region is CASTTTRLARNYEQYF. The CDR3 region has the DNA TGTGCCAGCACCACTACCAGGCTAGCGAGGAACTACGAGCAGTACTTC.

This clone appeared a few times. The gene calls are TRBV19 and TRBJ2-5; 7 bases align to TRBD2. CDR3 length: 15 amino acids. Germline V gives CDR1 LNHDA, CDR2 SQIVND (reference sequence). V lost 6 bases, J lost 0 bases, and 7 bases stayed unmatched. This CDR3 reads CASSRTSFNQETQYF. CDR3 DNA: TGTGCCAGTAGCAGGACTAGTTTTAACCAAGAGACCCAGTACTTC.

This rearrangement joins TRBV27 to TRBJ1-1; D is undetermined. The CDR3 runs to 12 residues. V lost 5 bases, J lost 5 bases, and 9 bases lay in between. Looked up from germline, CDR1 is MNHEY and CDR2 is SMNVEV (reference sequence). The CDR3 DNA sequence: TGTGCCAGCAGTCACACGGGGACTGAAGCTTTCTTT. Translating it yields CASSHTGTEAFF.

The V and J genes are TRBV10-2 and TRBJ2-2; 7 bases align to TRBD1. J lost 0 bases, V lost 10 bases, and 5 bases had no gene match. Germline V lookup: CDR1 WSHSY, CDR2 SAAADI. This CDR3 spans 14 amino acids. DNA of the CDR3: TGCGCCACTTCCGGGACAGCGAACACCGGGGAGCTGTTTTTT. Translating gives CATSGTANTGELFF.

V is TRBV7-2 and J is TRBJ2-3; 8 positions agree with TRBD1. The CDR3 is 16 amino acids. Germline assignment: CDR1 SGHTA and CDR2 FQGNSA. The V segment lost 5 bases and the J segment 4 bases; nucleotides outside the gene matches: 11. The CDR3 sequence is CASSLRTGRGADTQYF. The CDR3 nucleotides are TGTGCCAGCAGCCTCCGGACAGGGCGGGGAGCAGATACGCAGTATTTT.

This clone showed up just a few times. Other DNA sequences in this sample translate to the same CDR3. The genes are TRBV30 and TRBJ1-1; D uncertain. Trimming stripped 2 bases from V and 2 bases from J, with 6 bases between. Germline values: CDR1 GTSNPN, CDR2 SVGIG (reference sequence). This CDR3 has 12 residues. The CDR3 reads CAWSRQNTEAFF. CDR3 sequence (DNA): TGTGCCTGGAGTCGGCAAAACACTGAAGCTTTCTTT.

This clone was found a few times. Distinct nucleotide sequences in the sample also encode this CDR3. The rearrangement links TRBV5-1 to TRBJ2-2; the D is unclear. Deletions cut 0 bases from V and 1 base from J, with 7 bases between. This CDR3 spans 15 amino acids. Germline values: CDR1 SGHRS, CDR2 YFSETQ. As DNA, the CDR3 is TGCGCCAGCAGCTTGGACATAGGGAACACCGGGGAGCTGTTTTTT. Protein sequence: CASSLDIGNTGELFF.

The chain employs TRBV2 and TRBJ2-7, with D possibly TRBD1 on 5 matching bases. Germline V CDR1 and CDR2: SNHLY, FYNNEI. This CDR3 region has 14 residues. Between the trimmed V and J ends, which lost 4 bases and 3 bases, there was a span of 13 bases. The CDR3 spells CASSAGQGNYEQYF. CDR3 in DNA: TGTGCCAGCAGTGCCGGGCAGGGAAACTACGAGCAGTACTTC.

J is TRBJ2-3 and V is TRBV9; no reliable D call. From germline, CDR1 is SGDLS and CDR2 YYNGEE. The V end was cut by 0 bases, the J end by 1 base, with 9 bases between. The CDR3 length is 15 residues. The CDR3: CASSVVWGRTDTQYF. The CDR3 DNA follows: TGTGCCAGCAGCGTAGTATGGGGTCGCACAGATACGCAGTATTTT.

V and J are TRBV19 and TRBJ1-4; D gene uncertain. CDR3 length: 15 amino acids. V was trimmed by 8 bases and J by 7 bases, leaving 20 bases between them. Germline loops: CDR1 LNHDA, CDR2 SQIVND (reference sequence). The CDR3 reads CASQSPGELREKLFF. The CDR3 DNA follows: TGTGCCAGTCAATCTCCAGGTGAATTGCGTGAAAAACTGTTTTTT.

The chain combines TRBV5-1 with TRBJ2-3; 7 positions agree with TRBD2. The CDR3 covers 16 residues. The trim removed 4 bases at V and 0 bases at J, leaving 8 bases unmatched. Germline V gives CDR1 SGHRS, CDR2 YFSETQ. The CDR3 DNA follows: TGCGCCAGCAGCATCCTTAGCGGGTCTAGCACAGATACGCAGTATTTT. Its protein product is CASSILSGSSTDTQYF. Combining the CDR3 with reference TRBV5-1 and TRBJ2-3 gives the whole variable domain KAGVTQTPRYLIKTRGQQVTLSCSPISGHRSVSWYQQTPGQGLQFLFEYFSETQRNKGNFPGRFSGRQFSNSRSEMNVSTLELGDSALYLCASSILSGSSTDTQYFGPGTRLTVL.

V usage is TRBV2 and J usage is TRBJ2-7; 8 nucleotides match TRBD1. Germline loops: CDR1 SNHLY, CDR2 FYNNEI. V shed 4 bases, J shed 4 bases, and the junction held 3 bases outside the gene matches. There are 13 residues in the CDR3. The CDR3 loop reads CASSGTGLYEQYF. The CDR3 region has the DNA TGTGCCAGCAGTGGGACAGGGCTGTACGAGCAGTACTTC.

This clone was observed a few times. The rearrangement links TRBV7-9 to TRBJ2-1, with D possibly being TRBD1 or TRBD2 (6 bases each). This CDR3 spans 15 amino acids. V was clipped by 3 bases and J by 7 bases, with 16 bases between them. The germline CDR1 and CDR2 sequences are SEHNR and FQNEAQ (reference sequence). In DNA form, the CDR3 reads TGTGCCAGCAGCTTGGGCGGGACACAACTTAATGAGCAGTTCTTC. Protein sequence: CASSLGGTQLNEQFF.

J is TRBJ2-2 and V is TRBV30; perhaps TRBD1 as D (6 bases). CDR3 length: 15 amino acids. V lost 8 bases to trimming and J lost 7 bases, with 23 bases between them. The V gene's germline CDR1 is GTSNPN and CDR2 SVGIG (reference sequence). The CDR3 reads CATNTRGRLLGELFF. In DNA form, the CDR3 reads TGTGCCACAAATACCAGGGGCCGCCTCCTCGGGGAGCTGTTTTTT.

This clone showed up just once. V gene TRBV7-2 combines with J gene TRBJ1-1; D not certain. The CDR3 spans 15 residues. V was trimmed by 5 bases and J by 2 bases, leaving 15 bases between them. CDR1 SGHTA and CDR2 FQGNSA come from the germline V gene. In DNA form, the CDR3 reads TGTGCCAGCAGCCTACCAGCCTTAGTTAACACTGAAGCTTTCTTT. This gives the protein CASSLPALVNTEAFF.

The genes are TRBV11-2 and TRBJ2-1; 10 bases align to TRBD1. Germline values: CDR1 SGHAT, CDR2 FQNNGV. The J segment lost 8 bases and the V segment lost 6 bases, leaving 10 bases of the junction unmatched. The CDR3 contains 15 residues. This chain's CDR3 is CASSADRGAFDEQFF. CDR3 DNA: TGTGCCAGCAGTGCGGACAGGGGGGCTTTCGATGAGCAGTTCTTC.

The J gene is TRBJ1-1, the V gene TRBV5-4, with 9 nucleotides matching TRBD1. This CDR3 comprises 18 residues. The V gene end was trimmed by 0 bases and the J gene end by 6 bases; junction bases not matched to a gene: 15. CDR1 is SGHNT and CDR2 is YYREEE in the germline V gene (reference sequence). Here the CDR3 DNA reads TGTGCCAGCAGCTTGGATTTTGTTAGGACAGGGGTTGTCGCTGAAGCTTTCTTT. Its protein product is CASSLDFVRTGVVAEAFF.